These 29 T cell receptor beta chains originate from one sample sequenced in a study of blood T cells in healthy people across ages (dated by TCRdb to between 2014 and 2017). The library was obtained by 5' RACE. Reads for this sample came from an Illumina HiSeq 2500. A second PCR of roughly 6 to 11 cycles was performed with a sample-barcoded 5' primer and a J-beta primer mix. TCRdb itself trimmed the public reads at Q25 with fastp, ran MiXCR and retained productive beta chains. Rows are unified per CDR3 protein, each entry keeping the most common DNA and genes. The sample table contains around 940,000 distinct CDR3 sequences; only one count was recorded for roughly half of them. The top ten clonotypes cover roughly 23% of the sample. Sample: blood. The source of these receptors is a woman in her sixties or seventies in good health.

Concerning this clonotype: Germline and junction disagree at one end, which may indicate a read error. V and J are TRBV24-1 and TRBJ2-6; TRBD1 might be the D (5 bases). Germline CDR1 KGHDR, CDR2 SFDVKD. CDR3 size: 16 residues. The CDR3 coding sequence is TGTGCCACCAGTGATTTGTGGGGCTCTTGGGCCAACGTCCTGACTTTC. This gives the protein CATSDLWGSWANVLTF.

The chain joins TRBV28 to TRBJ2-3; TRBD2 matches 10 bases. The trim removed 5 bases at V and 1 base at J, leaving 6 bases unmatched. CDR3 length equals 16 residues. CDR1 and CDR2 from the germline V gene are MDHEN and SYDVKM. CDR3 in amino acids: CASSDIAGGGTDTQYF. The CDR3 bases are TGTGCCAGCAGTGACATAGCGGGAGGTGGCACAGATACGCAGTATTTT.

V and J are TRBV7-9 and TRBJ2-7; TRBD1 aligns across 7 bases. The germline V gene has CDR1 SEHNR and CDR2 FQNEAQ (reference sequence). V dropped 4 bases and J dropped 5; count of bases not matched to a gene: 11. This CDR3 has 15 residues. CDR3 sequence reads: CASSSWDRITDEQYF. In DNA, the CDR3 is TGTGCCAGCAGCTCGTGGGACAGAATTACAGACGAGCAGTACTTC.

This rearrangement joins TRBV20-1 to TRBJ2-1, with D perhaps matching TRBD2 (6 bases). V lost 5 bases, J lost 5 bases, and 13 bases lay in between. Germline V gives CDR1 DFQATT, CDR2 SNEGSKA (reference sequence). CDR3 length equals 13 residues. CDR3 in amino acids: CSAWEDCHNEQFF. In nucleotides, the CDR3 is TGCAGTGCTTGGGAGGACTGCCACAATGAGCAGTTCTTC.

The chain recombines TRBV20-1 with TRBJ2-7, with D tentatively TRBD2 (6 bases). The germline V gene has CDR1 DFQATT and CDR2 SNEGSKA (reference sequence). CDR3 length equals 14 residues. Between the trimmed V and J ends, which lost 6 bases and 4 bases, there was a span of 19 bases. The CDR3 bases are TGCAGTGCCCCGGCGGGGCGTTCCGCTTACGAGCAGTACTTC. It encodes CSAPAGRSAYEQYF.

The chain recombines TRBV28 with TRBJ1-2; D uncertain. Germline assignment: CDR1 MDHEN and CDR2 SYDVKM. CDR3 length equals 11 residues. V was clipped by 1 base and J by 6 bases, with 3 bases between them. The CDR3 DNA reads as TGTGCCAGCAGTTTATCTAATGGCTACACCTTC. Translated: CASSLSNGYTF.

This clonotype was seen a few times. The chain combines TRBV29-1 with TRBJ2-1; no reliable D call. This CDR3 has 12 amino acids. Looked up from germline, CDR1 is SQVTM and CDR2 is ANQGSEA. V gave up 5 bases and J gave up 9 bases, with 14 bases separating them. The CDR3 is CSVISRLVEQFF. CDR3 nucleotide sequence: TGCAGCGTTATTAGTAGGCTGGTTGAGCAGTTCTTC.

The chain employs TRBV10-2 and TRBJ2-7; 14 nucleotides match TRBD2. The J call may not be correct, given that the DNA end is closer to TRBJ2-5. This CDR3 is built from 18 residues. Germline V gene data show CDR1 as WSHSY and CDR2 as SAAADI. The CDR3 protein is CASSESTRLAGGPETQYF. The CDR3, as DNA: TGCGCCAGCAGTGAGTCGACTCGACTAGCGGGAGGGCCTGAGACCCAGTACTTC.

The CDR3 protein is CASSKVWGGIGSTDTQYF. In DNA form, the CDR3 reads TGTGCCAGCAGCAAAGTATGGGGCGGGATCGGGTCCACAGATACGCAGTATTTT. The chain links TRBV21-1 to TRBJ2-3; the D call in the table, TRBD1, was not verified against the DNA. TRBV21-1 is shown as a pseudogene. CDR3 length: 18 amino acids.

V gene TRBV4-1 combines with J gene TRBJ2-7; D is ambiguous. The V and J ends lost 0 bases and 2 bases respectively, with 8 bases between them. The CDR3 loop spans 14 amino acids. From germline, CDR1 is MGHRA and CDR2 YSYEKL. The CDR3: CASSQEGQTYEQYF. Written as DNA, the CDR3 is TGCGCCAGCAGCCAAGAAGGGCAGACCTACGAGCAGTACTTC.

As for this clonotype: A junction end diverges from the germline sequence, so it may reflect a read error. The rearrangement joins TRBV20-1 to TRBJ2-1; perhaps TRBD2 as D (5 bases). Germline values: CDR1 DFQATT, CDR2 SNEGSKA (reference sequence). The CDR3 runs 17 residues. The CDR3 spells CSTRIYEALPYNNEQFF. The CDR3 DNA is TGCAGTACTAGAATCTACGAAGCCCTACCCTACAACAATGAGCAGTTCTTC.

The chain carries TRBV6-2 or TRBV6-3 and TRBJ2-7; no definite D call. Germline CDR1 and CDR2: MNHEY and SVGEGT. The CDR3 length is 12 residues. V dropped 1 base and J dropped 7 bases, with 8 bases sitting between them. Here the CDR3 reads CASSYYPEEQYF. The CDR3 DNA reads as TGTGCCAGCAGTTACTATCCGGAGGAGCAGTACTTC.

The genes are TRBV9 and TRBJ1-2, with 11 bases aligning to TRBD1. The CDR3 length is 15 residues. Germline V gene sequence: CDR1 SGDLS, CDR2 YYNGEE. V was clipped by 4 bases and J by 4 bases; unmatched bases: 6. In DNA form, the CDR3 reads TGTGCCAGCAGCCCCGGGGGGACAGGGGGCTATGGCTACACCTTC. This codes for CASSPGGTGGYGYTF.

In regard to this clonotype: Germline is not matched at one junction end, which may reflect a read error. V gene TRBV5-1 combines with J gene TRBJ1-1, with D possibly matching TRBD1 (6 bases). Germline V gene lookup returns CDR1 SGHRS and CDR2 YFSETQ. This CDR3 contains 12 residues. Written as DNA, the CDR3 is TGCACCAGGGGCCCCTTGGGCACTGAAGCTTTCTTT. Translating gives CTRGPLGTEAFF. The full variable domain, with the rest looked up from reference TRBV5-1 and TRBJ1-1, is KAGVTQTPRYLIKTRGQQVTLSCSPISGHRSVSWYQQTPGQGLQFLFEYFSETQRNKGNFPGRFSGRQFSNSRSEMNVSTLELGDSALYLCTRGPLGTEAFFGQGTRLTVV.

In its sample, this clonotype was seen a few times. J is TRBJ2-5 and V is TRBV4-1; D is possibly TRBD1 (5 bases). Trimming removed 3 bases from V and 1 base from J, with 12 bases in between. Germline assignment: CDR1 MGHRA and CDR2 YSYEKL. The CDR3 runs 15 residues. CDR3: CASSHVGRAQETQYF. DNA of the CDR3: TGCGCCAGCAGCCATGTAGGCAGGGCCCAAGAGACCCAGTACTTC.

This clonotype was observed a handful of times. This chain links TRBV7-3 with TRBJ2-3; 7 positions agree with TRBD2. V lost 2 bases, J lost 0 bases, and 5 bases stayed unmatched. The CDR3 runs 16 residues. The germline V gene has CDR1 SGHTA and CDR2 FQGTGA. Here the CDR3 DNA reads TGTGCCAGCAGCTTACTAGCGGCCACTAGCACAGATACGCAGTATTTT. Its translation: CASSLLAATSTDTQYF. The full variable domain, its missing parts supplied by reference TRBV7-3 and TRBJ2-3, is GAGVSQTPSNKVTEKGKYVELRCDPISGHTALYWYRQSLGQGPEFLIYFQGTGAADDSGLPNDRFFAVRPEGSVSTLKIQRTERGDSAVYLCASSLLAATSTDTQYFGPGTRLTVL.

V gene TRBV7-2 combines with J gene TRBJ2-1; 13 nucleotides line up with TRBD2. The CDR3 is 15 amino acids. Germline trimming cut 5 bases from V and 9 bases from J; bases unmatched to any gene: 7. Germline assignment: CDR1 SGHTA and CDR2 FQGNSA. The CDR3: CASSGGTSGNSEQFF. The CDR3, as DNA: TGTGCCAGCAGCGGCGGGACTAGCGGGAATAGTGAGCAGTTCTTC. Using reference TRBV7-2 and TRBJ2-1 for the parts outside the CDR3, the full variable domain is GAGVSQSPSNKVTEKGKDVELRCDPISGHTALYWYRQSLGQGLEFLIYFQGNSAPDKSGLPSDRFSAERTGGSVSTLTIQRTQQEDSAVYLCASSGGTSGNSEQFFGPGTRLTVL.

This clonotype was detected only a few times. The chain recombines TRBV6-5 with TRBJ2-7; D gene ambiguous. Germline values: CDR1 MNHEY, CDR2 SVGAGI. The CDR3 is 13 amino acids. V was clipped by 7 bases and J by 4 bases, with 14 bases between them. The CDR3: CASNKGQGYEQYF. The CDR3 nucleotides are TGTGCCAGCAATAAGGGTCAAGGATACGAGCAGTACTTC.

Comments on this clonotype: The junction departs from germline at one end; a sequencing error may be responsible. This chain links TRBV6-2 or TRBV6-3 with TRBJ2-5; D is tentatively TRBD1 or TRBD2 (6 bases each). With the DNA end fitting TRBJ2-7 better, the J assignment may be wrong. This CDR3 spans 13 amino acids. The germline CDR1 and CDR2 sequences are MNHEY and SVGEGT. The CDR3 DNA reads TGTACCAGCAGTAACACGGGGGCAAGCGAGCAGTACTTC. Amino acids: CTSSNTGASEQYF.

CDR3 in amino acids: CASSFSGRDQETQYF. CDR3 bases: TGCGCCAGCAGCTTCAGCGGGAGGGATCAAGAGACCCAGTACTTC. This chain links TRBV5-1 with TRBJ2-5; 10 positions match TRBD2. Germline values: CDR1 SGHRS, CDR2 YFSETQ. This CDR3 is 15 amino acids long. J was trimmed by 2 bases and V by 2 bases; bases with no gene match: 3.

V gene TRBV30 combines with J gene TRBJ2-3, with D perhaps assigned TRBD1 or TRBD2 (6 bases each). Trimming took off 3 bases at V and 2 bases at J, with 15 bases between the two ends. The CDR3 has 15 residues. Germline CDR1 GTSNPN, CDR2 SVGIG (reference sequence). CDR3 nucleotides: TGTGCCTGGAGGGGGACAAGCGGGTACACAGATACGCAGTATTTT. Its protein is CAWRGTSGYTDTQYF.

Only a few counts were recorded for this clonotype. One end of the junction does not line up with germline, which may come from a read error. The genes are TRBV14 and TRBJ2-6, with D unresolved. CDR1 and CDR2 from the germline V gene are SGHDN and FVKESK. The CDR3 has 14 amino acids. The CDR3 DNA follows: TGTGCCAGCAGTCAAGGGACTGGGGCCAACGTCCTGACTTTC. It specifies CASSQGTGANVLTF.

Comment on this clonotype: The junction departs from the called germline gene at one end, perhaps through a read error. The V and J genes are TRBV13 and TRBJ2-7, with 8 bases identical to TRBD1. The CDR3 has 14 amino acids. Germline V CDR1 and CDR2: PRHDT, FYEKMQ (reference sequence). CDR3 coding DNA: TGTGCCAGCAGCATAGGACAGGGAATCTACGAGCAGTACTTC. Its translation is CASSIGQGIYEQYF.

This clonotype has more than one count but fewer than ten. This chain joins TRBV9 and TRBJ2-3, with TRBD1 matching over 8 bases. The germline V gene encodes CDR1 SGDLS and CDR2 YYNGEE. The V gene end was trimmed by 3 bases and the J gene end by 2 bases; junction bases not matched to a gene: 5. This CDR3 spans 15 amino acids. This chain's CDR3 is CASSGQGPPTDTQYF. The DNA for the CDR3 is TGTGCCAGCAGCGGACAGGGGCCCCCCACAGATACGCAGTATTTT.

The V gene is TRBV6-1, the J gene TRBJ2-5; the match to TRBD2 covers 13 bases. This CDR3 has 17 residues. Trimming at V came to 5 bases and at J to 3 bases, leaving 9 bases not matched to a gene. CDR1 and CDR2 from the germline V gene are MNHNS and SASEGT. The CDR3 protein is CASSRLAGGPPKETQYF. The CDR3 nucleotides are TGTGCCAGCAGTCGACTAGCGGGAGGCCCCCCGAAAGAGACCCAGTACTTC.

With regard to this clonotype: Since a much larger clone is just one base distant, this may be a read error. The J gene is TRBJ2-5, the V gene TRBV29-1; D may be TRBD2 (6 bases). Germline CDR1 is SQVTM and CDR2 is ANQGSEA. The CDR3 contains 13 residues. In DNA form, the CDR3 reads TGCAGCGCCGCCCAAAATAGCGGAGAGACCCAGAACTTC. The encoded protein is CSAAQNSGETQNF.

This chain joins TRBV6-2 or TRBV6-3 and TRBJ2-3; a possible D gene is TRBD2 (6 bases). There are 12 residues in the CDR3. V was cut by 6 bases and J by 10 bases, with 14 bases left in between. In germline, CDR1 is MNHEY, CDR2 SVGEGT. In nucleotides, the CDR3 is TGTGCCAGCAGGCGAAGCTCGGGAGCGCAGTATTTT. This translates into CASRRSSGAQYF.

This clonotype was observed a handful of times. V gene TRBV10-2 combines with J gene TRBJ1-5; TRBD1 might be the D (6 bases). V lost 8 bases to trimming and J lost 1 base, with 12 bases between them. The CDR3 totals 14 residues. The germline V gene has CDR1 WSHSY and CDR2 SAAADI. CDR3 DNA sequence: TGCGCCAGCGGGAAGGGGGGCAGCAATCAGCCCCAGCATTTT. Protein product: CASGKGGSNQPQHF.

The chain carries TRBV14 and TRBJ1-1; the D is unclear. The CDR3 covers 15 residues. Trimming removed 4 bases from V and 4 bases from J, with 16 bases in between. The germline CDR1 and CDR2 sequences are SGHDN and FVKESK. The CDR3 sequence: CASSPTRAGGTEAFF. The CDR3 DNA follows: TGTGCCAGCAGCCCGACGAGGGCCGGTGGCACTGAAGCTTTCTTT. Full variable domain (remainder filled in from reference TRBV14 and TRBJ1-1): EAGVTQFPSHSVIEKGQTVTLRCDPISGHDNLYWYRRVMGKEIKFLLHFVKESKQDESGMPNNRFLAERTGGTYSTLKVQPAELEDSGVYFCASSPTRAGGTEAFFGQGTRLTVV.